Reported below is one TCR beta chain. This clone has only a few counts. What antigen it recognizes has not been identified. One base away there is no much larger clone; base qualities are not given. There are 15 amino acids in the CDR3, from cysteine to phenylalanine inclusive. Here the CDR3 DNA is all that survives: 45 bases in frame from base 1. V trim: 4 bases; J trim: 8 bases; unmatched bases: 7. From the germline V gene (reference sequence), CDR1 is SGHNT and CDR2 is YYREEE. The entire amount of isolated RNA was reverse transcribed using the High Capacity cDNA Reverse Transcription Kit, so the sequenced TCRB transcripts were expressed ones. Naive, central memory and regulatory T cell samples underwent deep immunoSEQ sequencing, averaging about 3.57 million total reads per sample. After sorted cells were lysed in RLT buffer, RNA was extracted with DNase-treated RNeasy Micro or Mini kits, with the choice depending on cell number. Each cell subset was processed separately to prevent cross-contamination, with patient and healthy donor samples processed together. The immunoSEQ multiplex PCR was used to amplify TCRB sequences from cDNA, yielding 87-bp fragments that span the CDR3 region. Sequencing of the amplicons was done on the Illumina HiSeq platform. The authors' pipeline ran thus. PCR bias was computationally corrected using synthetic template baselines, reads within Hamming distance 2 were collapsed, and singletons that could not be merged were discarded. Reads were aligned against IMGT to assign V, D and J genes, CDR3 length and insertions or deletions at six rearrangement sites. Within each subset, clonotype counts were normalized to the number of sorted cells before true diversity and Gini coefficients were calculated with the tcR R package. The overlap coefficient, calculated on TCRB nucleotide sequences, was used to quantify repertoire sharing. Out-of-frame TCRB sequences from naive cells were analyzed as a proxy for the pre-selection repertoire. TCRdb carries this immuneACCESS record with in-frame sequences only. Its versions omit some clonotypes, under half of them owing to an unresolved V gene in the studies checked, with the rest unexplained. The V and J calls and clone size were taken over from that table, and D and trimming were inferred from the DNA. This sample holds hundreds of thousands of clones; roughly 12% were observed only once. The ten most abundant clones make up 0.02% to 0.025% of the sample.

These data come from a study of beta chain features in type 1 diabetes (dated by TCRdb to the late 2010s). In terms of the full investigation: No differences in mean age, gender distribution, total cell number or subset yield were found between patients and healthy donors. Regulatory and stem cell-like memory subsets were isolated from only 8 patients and about eight healthy donors, whereas naive and central memory subsets came from all 28 donors. A total of 100 million to 110 million sorted cells were examined across all samples, and a strong correlation was observed between cell number per subset and RNA yield. In the study, TCRB repertoires of sorted circulating CD4+ T cell subsets from recently diagnosed type 1 diabetes patients were compared with those of matched healthy donors. Broad study findings and their caveats: Patients with type 1 diabetes made fewer insertions and deleted more nucleotides at VDJ recombination sites, implying thymic rearrangement abnormalities. The naive, central memory and regulatory TCRB repertoires appeared to resemble one another more closely among patients than among healthy donors. HLA sub-analyses involved small numbers of individuals, so any influence of HLA type on TCRB rearrangement remained unresolved. A moderate but significant shortening of TCRB CDR3 length was observed in type 1 diabetes patients in all four CD4+ subsets. Because cDNA was sequenced instead of genomic DNA, activated cells with high expression could be over-represented, although the groups did not differ in activation or CD3 levels. Shorter templates might have been favored by PCR, but patient and control samples were amplified and corrected together, so both groups would have been affected equally by any skew.

From each donor, a single peripheral blood sample of around 0.12 L on average was drawn into heparinised tubes. A BD FACSAria II was used to sort naive, central memory, regulatory and stem cell-like memory CD4+ T cells with a panel that included CD45RO, CCR7, CD25, CD127, CD95 and CD27. Purity was above 98% for every sorted population. Right away, PBMCs were isolated by Lymphoprep density gradient centrifugation and were stained directly, with no culture step. So that batch effects would be minimized, each experiment stained and sorted samples in pairs, pairing one healthy donor with one patient. The sequence is built from TRBV5-4 and TRBJ2-4; a stretch of 12 junction bases matches TRBD2. The receptor's source is a man younger than 35 with type 1 diabetes. Sequencing used naive CD4+ T cells from blood. The cell subset or site label of this sample denotes: true naive CD4+ T cells. The CDR3 corresponds to CASSATSGGSYIQYF. The nucleotides read TGTGCCAGCAGCGCTACTAGCGGGGGGTCGTACATTCAGTACTTC.